The present T cell receptor beta chain was sequenced within a study of T cell responses to AZD1222 COVID-19 vaccine. Broader study findings: Among the donors, most were white British and more were female, and clonal diversity was possibly underestimated. Among spike-specific TCRs, nearly half reportedly target unmutated variant regions. Vaccine-associated CD4 TCRs ranged over spike, dominating at 160-218 and 743-854. Only 5 or 6 people who got AZD1222 tested seropositive at baseline.

Comments on this clone: Its antigen is unknown.

The germline gives CDR1 SEHNR, CDR2 FQNEAQ (reference sequence). The CDR3 has 15 amino acids. Deletions cut 8 bases from V and 0 bases from J, with 14 bases between. Using immunoSEQ multiplex PCR, the repertoire was profiled, and TCRdb retains in-frame clones only, with some absent. This table has 150,000 to 200,000 clones, approximately 86% appearing once. The sample consisted of peripheral blood, taken on day 0 of AZD1222 vaccination. The gene calls are TRBV7-9 and TRBJ1-5; D is uncertain. The sequence came from an adult in good health. DNA for the CDR3: TGTGCCAGCGCCTCCTCTCCTGGTAGCAATCAGCCCCAGCATTTT. Encoded protein: CASASSPGSNQPQHF. Supplemented by reference TRBV7-9 and TRBJ1-5, the full variable domain reads DTGVSQNPRHKITKRGQNVTFRCDPISEHNRLYWYRQTLGQGPEFLTYFQNEAQLEKSRLLSDRFSAERPKGSFSTLEIQRTEQGDSAMYLCASASSPGSNQPQHFGDGTRLSIL.